Each of the 4 T cell receptor beta chains below was sequenced from the same sample in a study of T cell changes during pregnancy in multiple sclerosis. Sequenced by immunoSEQ multiplex PCR; TCRdb stores in-frame clones only, minus some. The top ten hold 1.5% to 2% of the sample, which has roughly 93,000 clones, approximately 89% seen once. Source: peripheral blood, taken in the first trimester of pregnancy. These receptors were obtained from a female donor in good health, enrolled as a control in a pregnancy study.

Of note for this clone: In the same sample, other DNA sequences code for this CDR3. The genes are TRBV6-5 and TRBJ1-5; D is uncertain. This CDR3 spans 15 amino acids. Per the germline V gene, CDR1 is MNHEY and CDR2 is SVGAGI. Between the trimmed V and J ends, which lost 6 bases and 3 bases, there was a span of 15 bases. The CDR3 nucleotides read TGTGCCAGCAGCCCAATACGGCAGGTCAATCAGCCCCAGCATTTT. It specifies CASSPIRQVNQPQHF.

This rearrangement joins TRBV9 to TRBJ2-1; D is uncertain. CDR3 length equals 13 residues. The germline V and J ends were trimmed by 6 bases and 5 bases, with 12 bases remaining between them. Germline V CDR1 and CDR2: SGDLS, YYNGEE. CDR3 sequence: CASNRDWNNEQFF. CDR3 in DNA: TGTGCCAGCAACCGAGACTGGAACAATGAGCAGTTCTTC.

The chain combines TRBV7-9 with TRBJ2-3; D call uncertain. V shed 5 bases and J shed 2 bases, with 14 bases lying between them. The germline V gene has CDR1 SEHNR and CDR2 FQNEAQ (reference sequence). This CDR3 is 15 amino acids long. The CDR3 reads CASSPRSVPTDTQYF. The CDR3 nucleotides are TGTGCCAGCAGCCCACGTTCGGTGCCCACAGATACGCAGTATTTT.

This clone was found once. The chain links TRBV7-2 to TRBJ1-2; a weak D match, TRBD1 (6 bases). This CDR3 spans 13 amino acids. V was cut by 5 bases and J by 7 bases, with 14 bases left in between. The V gene's germline CDR1 is SGHTA and CDR2 FQGNSA. The CDR3 region has the DNA TGTGCCAGCAGCCTGGGGACAACGACTGGCTACACCTTC. This translates into CASSLGTTTGYTF.